This TCR beta chain was profiled in a study of CD8 T cells in Susac syndrome. This CDR3 is built from 16 residues. The germline gives CDR1 MNHEY, CDR2 SMNVEV (reference sequence). V was clipped by 5 bases and J by 3 bases; unmatched bases: 10. Reverse transcription used roughly 0.5 to 1 ug RNA and random hexamers. Multiplex immunoSEQ PCR targeted 54 Vbeta and 13 Jbeta TCR beta segments. TCRdb called the immunoSEQ multiplex PCR reads again in MiXCR, with one record for every CDR3 protein. The repertoire holds about 400,000 distinct CDR3 sequences, 75% to 90% seen once, with approximately 0.12% in the top ten. In blood CD8+ and CD4+ T cells, TCR beta underwent sequencing. Each multiple sclerosis control was a treatment-naive patient with relapsing-remitting disease that was either stable or active. TEMRA cells were enriched by FACS, and CD4+ and CD8+ T cells were negatively isolated. This clonotype was seen a single time.

The source of this sequence is a human donor with multiple sclerosis. The rearrangement uses TRBV27 and TRBJ2-3; 8 nucleotides agree with TRBD1. What was sequenced was CD8+ T cells from PBMCs. The CDR3: CASSPQQGEVTDTQYF. CDR3 coding DNA: TGTGCCAGCAGTCCACAACAGGGGGAAGTGACAGATACGCAGTATTTT.